This TCR beta chain was found in a study of shared clonotypes between healthy human individuals. Regarding this clone: Its antigen remains unknown.

For every subset, genomic DNA was evenly distributed across several immunoSEQ plates. The protocol was immunoSEQ multiplex PCR, while the TCRdb copy is restricted to in-frame clones and leaves out a portion. The sample has roughly 2,000,000 clones; about 94% are singletons. Naive CD8 populations comprised CD45RO-negative cells positively selected for CCR7, excluding terminally differentiated effector memory CD45RA+ cells. The CDR3 is 15 amino acids. V lost 5 bases, J lost 1 base, and 15 bases lay in between. CDR1 is MNHNS, CDR2 SASEGT, per germline. Whole-study findings and limits: Memory subsets generally showed smaller estimated richness than naive subsets did. Sequencing depth was expected to affect clonotype sharing among donors.

V is TRBV6-1 and J is TRBJ2-7; TRBD1 or TRBD2 may be the D gene (5 bases each). The receptor comes from a man between 18 and 29 years old in good health. What was sequenced was naive CD8+ T cells sorted from blood. The CDR3 region is CASSHRDARSYEQYF. CDR3 sequence (DNA): TGTGCCAGCAGTCACCGGGACGCAAGATCCTACGAGCAGTACTTC.